Each of the 7 T cell receptor beta chains below was sequenced from the same sample in a study of blood T cell repertoires in COVID-19. Method: immunoSEQ multiplex PCR; TCRdb's copy keeps in-frame clones and lacks some. The sample shows approximately 120,000 clones, approximately 80% of them seen only once. Sequencing was performed on peripheral blood. The receptors stem from a woman in her 50s with acute or convalescent COVID-19.

The J gene is TRBJ2-3, the V gene TRBV6-4, with D possibly matching TRBD1 (5 bases). The CDR3 loop spans 14 amino acids. From germline, CDR1 is MRHNA and CDR2 SNTAGT. With 6 bases removed from V and 1 base from J, the gap between germline ends came to 11 bases. The CDR3 reads CASRLGAGTDTQYF. The CDR3 region has the DNA TGTGCCAGCAGGCTAGGGGCTGGCACAGATACGCAGTATTTT.

This chain uses TRBV5-1 with TRBJ2-1, with a weak D call TRBD1 (5 bases). The CDR3 length is 14 residues. V shed 0 bases and J shed 3 bases, with 7 bases lying between them. CDR1 is SGHRS and CDR2 is YFSETQ in the germline V gene. Here the CDR3 reads CASSLGQFYNEQFF. CDR3 nucleotides: TGCGCCAGCAGCTTGGGACAGTTCTACAATGAGCAGTTCTTC. Combining the CDR3 with reference TRBV5-1 and TRBJ2-1 gives the whole variable domain KAGVTQTPRYLIKTRGQQVTLSCSPISGHRSVSWYQQTPGQGLQFLFEYFSETQRNKGNFPGRFSGRQFSNSRSEMNVSTLELGDSALYLCASSLGQFYNEQFFGPGTRLTVL.

The chain is built from TRBV7-2 and TRBJ2-3; D is possibly TRBD1 (5 bases). The CDR3 length is 14 residues. Trimming took off 3 bases at V and 4 bases at J, with 11 bases between the two ends. CDR1 is SGHTA and CDR2 is FQGNSA in the germline V gene. The CDR3 loop is CASSLYLGADTQYF. Written as DNA, the CDR3 is TGTGCCAGCAGCTTGTATCTAGGGGCAGATACGCAGTATTTT.

The sample holds a few counts of this clone. This chain joins TRBV28 and TRBJ1-1, with 7 bases that match TRBD1. V lost 3 bases and J lost 0; bases outside the gene matches: 4. CDR3 length: 15 residues. Germline CDR1 is MDHEN and CDR2 is SYDVKM. Here the CDR3 DNA reads TGTGCCAGCAGTTTGGTGGGACAGCTGAACACTGAAGCTTTCTTT. Protein sequence: CASSLVGQLNTEAFF.

The rearrangement uses TRBV9 and TRBJ1-2; 9 bases align to TRBD1. The trim removed 6 bases at V and 4 bases at J, leaving 10 bases unmatched. The CDR3 is made up of 15 amino acids. CDR1 SGDLS and CDR2 YYNGEE come from the germline V gene. The CDR3 reads CASTRGTGTIYGYTF. Written as DNA, the CDR3 is TGTGCCAGCACCCGGGGGACAGGGACCATCTATGGCTACACCTTC.

The rearrangement joins TRBV29-1 to TRBJ1-1; D possibly corresponds to TRBD1 (5 bases). V was pared by 7 bases and J by 2 bases, with 14 bases between. The CDR3 runs 13 residues. Germline CDR1 is SQVTM and CDR2 is ANQGSEA. The CDR3 DNA sequence: TGCAGCGCAAACCGGGACTCTAACACTGAAGCTTTCTTT. It specifies CSANRDSNTEAFF.

V is TRBV7-9 and J is TRBJ2-5; 8 nucleotides line up with TRBD2. The V and J ends lost 4 bases and 1 base, in that order; junction bases with no gene match: 5. Germline V gene sequence: CDR1 SEHNR, CDR2 FQNEAQ (reference sequence). The CDR3 consists of 15 residues. CDR3 protein: CASSYGLARQETQYF. Written as DNA, the CDR3 is TGTGCCAGCAGCTATGGACTAGCTCGCCAAGAGACCCAGTACTTC.